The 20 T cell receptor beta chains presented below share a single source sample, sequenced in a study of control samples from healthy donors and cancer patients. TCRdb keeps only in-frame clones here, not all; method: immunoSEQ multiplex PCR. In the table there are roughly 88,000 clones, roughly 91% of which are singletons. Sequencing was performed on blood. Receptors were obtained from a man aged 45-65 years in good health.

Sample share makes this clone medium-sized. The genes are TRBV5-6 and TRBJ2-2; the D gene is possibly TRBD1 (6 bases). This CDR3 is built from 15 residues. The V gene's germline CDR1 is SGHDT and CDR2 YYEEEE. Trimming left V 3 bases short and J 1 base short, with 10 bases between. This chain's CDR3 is CASSSLQGNTGELFF. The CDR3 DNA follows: TGTGCCAGCAGCTCACTACAGGGGAACACCGGGGAGCTGTTTTTT.

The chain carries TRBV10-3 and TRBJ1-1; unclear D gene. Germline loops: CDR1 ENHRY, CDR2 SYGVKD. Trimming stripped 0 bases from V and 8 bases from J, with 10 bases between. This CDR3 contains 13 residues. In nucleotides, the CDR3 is TGTGCCATCAGTGAGTCGATGGTCCACGAAGCTTTCTTT. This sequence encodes CAISESMVHEAFF.

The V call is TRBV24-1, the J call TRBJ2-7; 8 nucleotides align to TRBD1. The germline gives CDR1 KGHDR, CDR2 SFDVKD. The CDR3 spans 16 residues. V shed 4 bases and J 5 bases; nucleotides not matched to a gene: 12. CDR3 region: CATSDRPGTGRDEQYF. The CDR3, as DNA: TGTGCCACCAGTGACCGTCCCGGGACAGGCAGGGACGAGCAGTACTTC.

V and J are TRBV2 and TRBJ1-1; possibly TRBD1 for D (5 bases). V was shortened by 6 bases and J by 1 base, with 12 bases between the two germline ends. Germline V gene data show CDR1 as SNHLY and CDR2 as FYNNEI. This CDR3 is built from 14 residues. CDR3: CASSLKGKNTEAFF. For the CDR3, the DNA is TGTGCCAGCAGCCTGAAGGGGAAGAACACTGAAGCTTTCTTT.

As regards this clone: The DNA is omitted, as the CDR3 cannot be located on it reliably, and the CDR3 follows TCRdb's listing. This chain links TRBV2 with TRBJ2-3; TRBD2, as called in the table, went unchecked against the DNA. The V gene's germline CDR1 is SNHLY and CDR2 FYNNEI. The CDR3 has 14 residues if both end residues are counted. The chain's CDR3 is CASRRDFGPDTQYF.

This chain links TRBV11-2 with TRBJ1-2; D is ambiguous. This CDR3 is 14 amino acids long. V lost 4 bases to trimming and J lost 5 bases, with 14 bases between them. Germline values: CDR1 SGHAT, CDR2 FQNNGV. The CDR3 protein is CASSSLRTVYGYTF. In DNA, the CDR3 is TGTGCCAGCAGCTCCCTACGGACTGTATATGGCTACACCTTC. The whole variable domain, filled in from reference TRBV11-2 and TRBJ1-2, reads EAGVAQSPRYKIIEKRQSVAFWCNPISGHATLYWYQQILGQGPKLLIQFQNNGVVDDSQLPKDRFSAERLKGVDSTLKIQPAKLEDSAVYLCASSSLRTVYGYTFGSGTRLTVV.

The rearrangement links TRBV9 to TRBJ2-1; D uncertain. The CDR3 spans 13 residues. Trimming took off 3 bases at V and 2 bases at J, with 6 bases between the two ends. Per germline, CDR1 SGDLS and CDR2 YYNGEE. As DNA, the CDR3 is TGTGCCAGCAGCGGCGACACCTACAATGAGCAGTTCTTC. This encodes CASSGDTYNEQFF.

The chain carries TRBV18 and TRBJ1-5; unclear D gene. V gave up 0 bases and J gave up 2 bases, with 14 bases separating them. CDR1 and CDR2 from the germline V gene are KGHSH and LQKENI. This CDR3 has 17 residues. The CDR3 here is CASSPPSRGRGNQPQHF. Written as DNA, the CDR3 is TGTGCCAGCTCACCACCGTCCCGGGGAAGGGGCAATCAGCCCCAGCATTTT.

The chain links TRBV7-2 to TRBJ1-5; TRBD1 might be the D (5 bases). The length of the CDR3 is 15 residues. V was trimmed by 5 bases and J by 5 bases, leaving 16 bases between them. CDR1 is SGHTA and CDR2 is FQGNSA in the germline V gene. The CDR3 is CASSPGQGFHQPQHF. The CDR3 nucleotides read TGTGCCAGCAGCCCCGGACAAGGGTTTCATCAGCCCCAGCATTTT. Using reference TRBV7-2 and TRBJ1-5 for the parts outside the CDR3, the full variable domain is GAGVSQSPSNKVTEKGKDVELRCDPISGHTALYWYRQSLGQGLEFLIYFQGNSAPDKSGLPSDRFSAERTGGSVSTLTIQRTQQEDSAVYLCASSPGQGFHQPQHFGDGTRLSIL.

In DNA form, the CDR3 reads TGTGCCAGCAGCTTCCAGGGGGCTCAGCCCCAGCATTTT. This codes for CASSFQGAQPQHF. The chain joins TRBV5-4 to TRBJ1-5; TRBD1 matches 8 bases. CDR3 length equals 13 residues. V was clipped by 2 bases and J by 6 bases; unmatched bases: 1. Germline lookup yields CDR1 SGHNT and CDR2 YYREEE (reference sequence).

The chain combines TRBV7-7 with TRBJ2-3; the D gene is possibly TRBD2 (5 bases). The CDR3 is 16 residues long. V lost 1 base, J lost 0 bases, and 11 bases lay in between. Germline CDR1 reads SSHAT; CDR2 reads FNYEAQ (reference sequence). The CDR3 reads CASSLGRGSSTDTQYF. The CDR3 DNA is TGTGCCAGCAGCTTAGGTCGAGGGTCTAGCACAGATACGCAGTATTTT.

CDR3 DNA sequence: TGTGCCAGCAGCCTTACGGGGGCTCAGCCCCAGCATTTT. It translates to CASSLTGAQPQHF. The V call is TRBV14, the J call TRBJ1-5, with D perhaps matching TRBD1 (6 bases). The CDR3 consists of 13 residues. Trimming removed 4 bases at V and 6 bases at J, with 10 bases between. Germline V CDR1 and CDR2: SGHDN, FVKESK.

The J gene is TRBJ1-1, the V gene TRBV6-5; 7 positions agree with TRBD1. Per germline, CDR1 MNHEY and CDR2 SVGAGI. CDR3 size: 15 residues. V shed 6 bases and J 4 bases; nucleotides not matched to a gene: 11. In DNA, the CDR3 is TGTGCCAGCAGGGATGGAACAGGGGTGAGCACTGAAGCTTTCTTT. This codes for CASRDGTGVSTEAFF.

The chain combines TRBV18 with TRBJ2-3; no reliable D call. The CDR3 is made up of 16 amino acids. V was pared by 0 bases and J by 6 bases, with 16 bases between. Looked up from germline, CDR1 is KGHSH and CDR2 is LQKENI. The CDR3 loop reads CASSPPSVRAMDTQYF. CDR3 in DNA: TGTGCCAGCTCACCACCGTCAGTAAGGGCTATGGATACGCAGTATTTT.

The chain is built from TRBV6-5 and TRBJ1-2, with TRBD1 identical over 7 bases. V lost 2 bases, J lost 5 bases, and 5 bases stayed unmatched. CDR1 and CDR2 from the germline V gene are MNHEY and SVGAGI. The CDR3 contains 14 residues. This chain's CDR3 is CASSYDQGDYGYTF. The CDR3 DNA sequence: TGTGCCAGCAGTTACGACCAGGGGGATTATGGCTACACCTTC.

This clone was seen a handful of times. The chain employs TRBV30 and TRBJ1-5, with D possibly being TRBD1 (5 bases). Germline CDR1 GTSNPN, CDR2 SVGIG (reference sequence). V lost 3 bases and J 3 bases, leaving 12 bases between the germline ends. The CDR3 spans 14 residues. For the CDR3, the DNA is TGTGCCTGGAGGGGGTCAGGGACCAATCAGCCCCAGCATTTT. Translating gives CAWRGSGTNQPQHF.

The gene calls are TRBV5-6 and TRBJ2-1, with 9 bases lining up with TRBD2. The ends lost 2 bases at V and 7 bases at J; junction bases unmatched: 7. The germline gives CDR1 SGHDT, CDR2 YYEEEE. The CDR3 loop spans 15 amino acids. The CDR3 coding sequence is TGTGCCAGCAGCTTTTCGCCTAGCGGGGTTAATGAGCAGTTCTTC. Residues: CASSFSPSGVNEQFF.

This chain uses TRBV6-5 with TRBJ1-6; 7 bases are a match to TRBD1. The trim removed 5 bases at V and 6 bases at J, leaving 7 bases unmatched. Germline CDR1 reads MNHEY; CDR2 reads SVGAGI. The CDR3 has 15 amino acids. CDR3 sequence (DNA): TGTGCCAGCAGTCTCCGGGACAGAGGTAATTCACCCCTCCACTTT. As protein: CASSLRDRGNSPLHF.

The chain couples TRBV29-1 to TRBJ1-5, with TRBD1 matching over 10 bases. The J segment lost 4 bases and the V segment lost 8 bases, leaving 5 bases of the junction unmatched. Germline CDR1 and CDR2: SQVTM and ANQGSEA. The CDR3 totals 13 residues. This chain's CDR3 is CSIGTGVNQPQHF. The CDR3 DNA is TGCAGCATCGGGACAGGGGTAAATCAGCCCCAGCATTTT.

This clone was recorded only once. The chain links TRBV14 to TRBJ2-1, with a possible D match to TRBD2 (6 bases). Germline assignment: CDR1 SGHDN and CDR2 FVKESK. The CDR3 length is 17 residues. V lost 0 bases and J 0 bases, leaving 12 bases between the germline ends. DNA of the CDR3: TGTGCCAGCAGCCAAGAACGGGACTGGAGCTCCTACAATGAGCAGTTCTTC. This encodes CASSQERDWSSYNEQFF.